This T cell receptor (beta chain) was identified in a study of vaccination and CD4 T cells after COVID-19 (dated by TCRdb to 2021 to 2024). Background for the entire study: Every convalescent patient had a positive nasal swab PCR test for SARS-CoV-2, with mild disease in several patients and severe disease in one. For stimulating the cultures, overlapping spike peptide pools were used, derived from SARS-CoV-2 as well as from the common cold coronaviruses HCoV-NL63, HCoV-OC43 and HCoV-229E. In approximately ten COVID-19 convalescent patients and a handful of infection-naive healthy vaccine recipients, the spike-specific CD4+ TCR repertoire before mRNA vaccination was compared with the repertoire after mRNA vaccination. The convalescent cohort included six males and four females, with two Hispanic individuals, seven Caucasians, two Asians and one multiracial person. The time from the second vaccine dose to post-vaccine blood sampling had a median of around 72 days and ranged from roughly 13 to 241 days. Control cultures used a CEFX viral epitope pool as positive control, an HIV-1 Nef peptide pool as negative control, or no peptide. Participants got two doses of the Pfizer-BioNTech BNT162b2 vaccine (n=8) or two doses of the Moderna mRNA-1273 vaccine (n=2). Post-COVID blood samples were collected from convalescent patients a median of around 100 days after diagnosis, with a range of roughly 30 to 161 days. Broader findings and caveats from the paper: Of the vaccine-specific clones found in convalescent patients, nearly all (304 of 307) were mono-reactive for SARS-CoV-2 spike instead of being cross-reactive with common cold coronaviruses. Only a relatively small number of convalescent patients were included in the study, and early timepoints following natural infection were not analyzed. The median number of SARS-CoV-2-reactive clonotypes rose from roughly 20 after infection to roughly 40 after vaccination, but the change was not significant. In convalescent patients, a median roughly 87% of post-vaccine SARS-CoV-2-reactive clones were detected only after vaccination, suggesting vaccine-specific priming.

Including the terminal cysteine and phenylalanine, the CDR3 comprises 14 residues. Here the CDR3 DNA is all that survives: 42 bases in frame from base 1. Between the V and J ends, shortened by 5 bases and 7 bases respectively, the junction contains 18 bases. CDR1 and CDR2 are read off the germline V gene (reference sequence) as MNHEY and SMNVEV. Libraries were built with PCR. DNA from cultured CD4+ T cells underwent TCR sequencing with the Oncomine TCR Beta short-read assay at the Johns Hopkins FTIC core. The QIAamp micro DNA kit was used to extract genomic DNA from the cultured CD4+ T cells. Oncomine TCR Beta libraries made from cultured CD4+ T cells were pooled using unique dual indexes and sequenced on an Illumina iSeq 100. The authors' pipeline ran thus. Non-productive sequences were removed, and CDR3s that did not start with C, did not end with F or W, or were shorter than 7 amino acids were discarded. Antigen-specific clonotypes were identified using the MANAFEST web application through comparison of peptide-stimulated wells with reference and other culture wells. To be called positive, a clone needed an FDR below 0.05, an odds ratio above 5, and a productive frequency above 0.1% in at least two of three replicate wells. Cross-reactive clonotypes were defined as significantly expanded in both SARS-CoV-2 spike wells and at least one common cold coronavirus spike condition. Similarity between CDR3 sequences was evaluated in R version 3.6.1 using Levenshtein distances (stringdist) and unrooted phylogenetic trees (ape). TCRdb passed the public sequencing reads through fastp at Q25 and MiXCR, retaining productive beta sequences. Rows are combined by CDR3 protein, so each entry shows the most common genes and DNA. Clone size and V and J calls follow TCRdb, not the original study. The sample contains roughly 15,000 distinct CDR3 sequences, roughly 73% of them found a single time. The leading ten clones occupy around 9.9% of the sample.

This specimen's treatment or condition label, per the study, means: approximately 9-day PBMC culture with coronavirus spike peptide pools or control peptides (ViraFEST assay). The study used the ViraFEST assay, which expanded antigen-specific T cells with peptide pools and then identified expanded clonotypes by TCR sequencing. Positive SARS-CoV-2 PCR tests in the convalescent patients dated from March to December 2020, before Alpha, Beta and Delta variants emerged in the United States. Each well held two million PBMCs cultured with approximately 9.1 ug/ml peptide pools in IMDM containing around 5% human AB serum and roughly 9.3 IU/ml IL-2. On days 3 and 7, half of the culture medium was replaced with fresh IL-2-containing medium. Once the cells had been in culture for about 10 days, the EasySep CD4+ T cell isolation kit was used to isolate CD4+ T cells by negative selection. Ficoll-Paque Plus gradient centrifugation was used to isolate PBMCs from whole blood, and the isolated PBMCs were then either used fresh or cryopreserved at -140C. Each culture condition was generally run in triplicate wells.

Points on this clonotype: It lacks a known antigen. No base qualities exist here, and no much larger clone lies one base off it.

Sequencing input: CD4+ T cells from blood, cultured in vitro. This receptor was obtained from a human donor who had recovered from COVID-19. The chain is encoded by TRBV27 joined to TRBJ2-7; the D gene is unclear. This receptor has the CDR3 CASSAGRSAEEQYF. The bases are TGTGCCAGCAGTGCCGGACGGTCCGCGGAAGAGCAGTACTTC.